The 10 T cell receptor beta chains in this list originate from one sample, sequenced in a study of regulatory T cells in long-lasting Graves disease. Investigators prepared the TCR beta libraries by applying iRepertoire HTBI primers and Arm-PCR of CDR3 regions. TCRdb called the multiplex PCR reads again in MiXCR, with one record for every CDR3 protein. The data contain 420,000 or so distinct CDR3 sequences, 20% to 25% of them singletons. Noted time point: persistent/refractory GD, antithyroid drugs over 5 years with positive TRAb. Following extraction of RNA from PBMCs, that RNA was used to make the TCR library. The specimen comprised peripheral blood mononuclear cells (PBMCs), sampled when the disease was refractory, from a patient treated with antithyroid drugs. These receptors were taken from a female donor with Graves disease.

The chain has TRBV12-3 or TRBV12-4 and TRBJ2-1; 8 positions agree with TRBD1. The CDR3 loop spans 16 amino acids. The J segment lost 6 bases and the V segment lost 6 bases, leaving 13 bases of the junction unmatched. CDR3 amino acids: CASSPPDRGRANEQFF. The CDR3 DNA reads as TGTGCCAGCAGCCCCCCAGACAGGGGTAGGGCCAATGAGCAGTTCTTC.

V is TRBV6-2 or TRBV6-3 and J is TRBJ2-4; 8 bases are a match to TRBD2. Looked up from germline, CDR1 is MNHEY and CDR2 is SVGEGT. This CDR3 region has 17 residues. V lost 5 bases, J lost 4 bases, and 13 bases stayed unmatched. CDR3: CASSPGLPGLDKNIQYF. CDR3 nucleotide sequence: TGTGCCAGCAGTCCTGGGCTACCGGGACTAGATAAAAACATTCAGTACTTC.

This clonotype was recorded at least ten times. This sequence joins TRBV12-5 and TRBJ1-1, with TRBD1 matching 8 bases. V gave up 0 bases and J gave up 1 base; unmatched junction bases: 10. Germline V gene data show CDR1 as LGHNT and CDR2 as FRNRAP. CDR3 length: 18 residues. The CDR3 coding sequence is TGTGCTAGTGGTTTGGTCCTCGGACAGGGTGGGAAGAACACTGAAGCTTTCTTT. It encodes CASGLVLGQGGKNTEAFF.

In this sample, this clonotype turned up many times. V gene TRBV12-3 or TRBV12-4 combines with J gene TRBJ2-7; TRBD1 matches 8 bases. The CDR3 has 15 residues. Trimming took 0 bases from V and 2 from J; bases not matched to a gene: 3. Here the CDR3 reads CASSLADRVTYEQYF. CDR3 coding DNA: TGTGCCAGCAGTTTAGCGGACAGGGTAACCTACGAGCAGTACTTC.

This clonotype was counted at least ten times. This CDR3 reads CASSFGTVNQPQHF. The CDR3 DNA reads TGTGCCAGCAGTTTTGGGACAGTAAATCAGCCCCAGCATTTT. The V gene is TRBV12-3 or TRBV12-4, the J gene TRBJ1-5; 7 bases match TRBD1. Trimming removed 3 bases from V and 4 bases from J; junction bases left unmatched: 3. The CDR3 has 14 residues.

Only a few counts were recorded for this clonotype. The rearrangement links TRBV6-2 or TRBV6-3 to TRBJ2-5; TRBD2 might be the D (6 bases). Germline V gives CDR1 MNHEY, CDR2 SVGEGT. This CDR3 is built from 14 residues. The ends were cut back, 2 bases at V and 10 bases at J, with 17 bases in the middle. This CDR3 is CASSYGTPRGDQYF. Written as DNA, the CDR3 is TGTGCCAGCAGTTACGGGACTCCCCGAGGGGACCAGTACTTC.

This clonotype came up many times. The rearrangement joins TRBV6-2 or TRBV6-3 to TRBJ2-4; 9 bases map to TRBD1. The CDR3 sequence is 13 residues long. CDR1 is MNHEY and CDR2 is SVGEGT in the germline V gene. Trimming cost V 5 bases and J 7 bases; bases outside gene matches: 3. CDR3 sequence: CASSGGQGNIQYF. The CDR3 DNA follows: TGTGCCAGCAGTGGGGGACAGGGCAACATTCAGTACTTC.

This clonotype was counted at least ten times. The chain employs TRBV12-3 or TRBV12-4 and TRBJ2-7; possible D gene TRBD1, 6 bases. V was trimmed by 3 bases and J by 2 bases, leaving 8 bases between them. The CDR3 consists of 13 residues. The CDR3 DNA is TGTGCCAGCAGTTTCGGACAGACCTACGAGCAGTACTTC. Encoded protein: CASSFGQTYEQYF.

CDR3 DNA sequence: TGCAGTGCCAGCTCTAGCGGGAGTTACGAGCAGTACTTC. It yields the protein CSASSSGSYEQYF. The chain carries TRBV20-1 and TRBJ2-7; 10 positions match TRBD2. The V gene end was trimmed by 6 bases and the J gene end by 4 bases; junction bases not matched to a gene: 6. The CDR3 length is 13 residues. The V gene's germline CDR1 is DFQATT and CDR2 SNEGSKA (reference sequence).

This clonotype was counted many times. The J gene is TRBJ1-1, the V gene TRBV6-5; unclear D gene. There are 14 residues in the CDR3. V lost 2 bases and J lost 1, with 8 bases in between. Germline V lookup: CDR1 MNHEY, CDR2 SVGAGI. CDR3 DNA sequence: TGTGCCAGCAGTTACGAAGGCCGGAACACTGAAGCTTTCTTT. Amino acids: CASSYEGRNTEAFF.